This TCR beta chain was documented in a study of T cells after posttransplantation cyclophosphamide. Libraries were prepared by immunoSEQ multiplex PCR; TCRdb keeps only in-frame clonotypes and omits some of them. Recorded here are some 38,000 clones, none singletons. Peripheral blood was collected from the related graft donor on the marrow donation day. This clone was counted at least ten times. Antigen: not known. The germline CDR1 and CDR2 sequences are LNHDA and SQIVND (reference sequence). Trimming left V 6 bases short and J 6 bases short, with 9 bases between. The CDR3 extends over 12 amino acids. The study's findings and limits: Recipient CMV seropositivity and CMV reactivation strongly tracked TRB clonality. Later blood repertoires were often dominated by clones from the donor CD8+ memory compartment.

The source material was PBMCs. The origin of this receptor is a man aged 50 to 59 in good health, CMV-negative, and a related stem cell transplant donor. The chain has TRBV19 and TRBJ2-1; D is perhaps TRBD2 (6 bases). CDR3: CASSKEGNEQFF. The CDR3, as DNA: TGTGCCAGTAGCAAGGAGGGCAATGAGCAGTTCTTC.